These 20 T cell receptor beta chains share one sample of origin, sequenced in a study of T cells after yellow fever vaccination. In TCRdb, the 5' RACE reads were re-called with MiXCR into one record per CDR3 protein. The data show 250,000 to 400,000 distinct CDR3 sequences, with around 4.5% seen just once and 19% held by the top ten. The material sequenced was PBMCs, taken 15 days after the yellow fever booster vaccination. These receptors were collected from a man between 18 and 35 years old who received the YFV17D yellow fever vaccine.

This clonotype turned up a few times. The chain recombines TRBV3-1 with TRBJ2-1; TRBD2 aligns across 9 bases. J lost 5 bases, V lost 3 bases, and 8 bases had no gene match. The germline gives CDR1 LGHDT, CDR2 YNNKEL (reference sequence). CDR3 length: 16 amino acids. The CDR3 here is CASSHQSGGSDNEQFF. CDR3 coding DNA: TGTGCCAGCAGCCACCAGAGCGGGGGGAGCGACAATGAGCAGTTCTTC.

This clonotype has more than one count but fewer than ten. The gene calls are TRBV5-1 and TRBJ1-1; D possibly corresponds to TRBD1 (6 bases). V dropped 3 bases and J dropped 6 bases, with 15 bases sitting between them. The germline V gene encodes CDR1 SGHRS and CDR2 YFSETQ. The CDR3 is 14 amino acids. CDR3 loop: CASSSLQGDAEAFF. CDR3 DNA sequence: TGCGCCAGCAGCTCATTACAGGGAGACGCTGAAGCTTTCTTT.

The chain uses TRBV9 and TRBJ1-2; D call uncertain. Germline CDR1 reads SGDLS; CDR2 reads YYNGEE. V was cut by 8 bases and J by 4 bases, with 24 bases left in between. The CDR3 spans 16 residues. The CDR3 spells CASTNTVGTQVYGYTF. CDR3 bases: TGTGCCAGTACCAATACGGTCGGAACCCAGGTCTATGGCTACACCTTC.

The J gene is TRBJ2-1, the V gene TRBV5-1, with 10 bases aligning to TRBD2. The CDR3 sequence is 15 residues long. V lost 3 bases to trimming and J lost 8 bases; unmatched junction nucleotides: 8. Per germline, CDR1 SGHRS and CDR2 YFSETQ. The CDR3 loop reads CASSYTGTSADEQFF. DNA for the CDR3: TGCGCCAGCAGCTACACCGGGACTAGCGCCGATGAGCAGTTCTTC.

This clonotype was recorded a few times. The CDR3 region has the DNA TGCGCCAGCAGCATACAGGGGGCAGGGACGCAGTATTTT. It translates to CASSIQGAGTQYF. The chain uses TRBV5-1 and TRBJ2-3, with TRBD1 matching over 9 bases. After removal of 4 bases from V and 9 bases from J, the junction contained 6 bases not matched to a gene. The CDR3 is 13 residues long. The germline CDR1 and CDR2 sequences are SGHRS and YFSETQ.

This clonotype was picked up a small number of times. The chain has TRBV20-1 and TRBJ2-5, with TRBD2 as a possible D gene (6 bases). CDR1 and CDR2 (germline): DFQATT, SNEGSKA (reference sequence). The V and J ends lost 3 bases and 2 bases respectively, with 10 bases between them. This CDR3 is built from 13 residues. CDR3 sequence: CSASKAGQETQYF. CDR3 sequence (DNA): TGCAGTGCTAGCAAGGCGGGACAAGAGACCCAGTACTTC.

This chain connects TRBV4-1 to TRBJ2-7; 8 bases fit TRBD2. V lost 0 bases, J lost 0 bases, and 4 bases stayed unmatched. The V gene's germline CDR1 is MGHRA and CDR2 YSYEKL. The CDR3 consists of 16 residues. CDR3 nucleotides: TGCGCCAGCAGCCAAGATAGCGGGGCTCTCTCCTACGAGCAGTACTTC. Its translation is CASSQDSGALSYEQYF.

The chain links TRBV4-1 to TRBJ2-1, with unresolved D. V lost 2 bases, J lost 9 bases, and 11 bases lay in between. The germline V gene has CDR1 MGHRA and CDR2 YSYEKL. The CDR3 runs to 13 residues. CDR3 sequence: CASSQSVSGEQFF. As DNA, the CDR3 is TGCGCCAGCAGCCAATCGGTTTCGGGTGAGCAGTTCTTC.

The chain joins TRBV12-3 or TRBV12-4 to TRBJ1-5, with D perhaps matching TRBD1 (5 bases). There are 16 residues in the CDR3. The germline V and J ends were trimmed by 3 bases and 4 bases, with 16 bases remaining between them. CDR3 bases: TGTGCCAGCAGTTTTCCCGGGAGGGGCGTAAATCAGCCCCAGCATTTT. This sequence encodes CASSFPGRGVNQPQHF.

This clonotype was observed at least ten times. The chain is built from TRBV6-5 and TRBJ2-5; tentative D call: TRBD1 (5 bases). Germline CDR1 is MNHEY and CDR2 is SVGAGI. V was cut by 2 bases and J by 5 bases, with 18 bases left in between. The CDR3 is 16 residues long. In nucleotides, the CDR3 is TGTGCCAGCAGTTACGGACCGACAGATAGTATGGAGACCCAGTACTTC. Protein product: CASSYGPTDSMETQYF.

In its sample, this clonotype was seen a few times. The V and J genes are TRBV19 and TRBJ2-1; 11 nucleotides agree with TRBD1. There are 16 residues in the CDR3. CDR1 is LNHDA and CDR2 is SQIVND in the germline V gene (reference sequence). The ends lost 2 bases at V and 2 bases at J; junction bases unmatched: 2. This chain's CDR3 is CASSIRDRGAYNEQFF. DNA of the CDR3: TGTGCCAGTAGTATAAGGGACAGGGGGGCCTACAATGAGCAGTTCTTC.

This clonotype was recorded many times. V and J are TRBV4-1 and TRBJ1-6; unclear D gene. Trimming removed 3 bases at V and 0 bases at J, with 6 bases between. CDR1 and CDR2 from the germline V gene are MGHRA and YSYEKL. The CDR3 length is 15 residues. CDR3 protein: CASSHGSSYNSPLHF. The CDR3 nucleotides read TGCGCCAGCAGCCACGGGAGCTCCTATAATTCACCCCTCCACTTT.

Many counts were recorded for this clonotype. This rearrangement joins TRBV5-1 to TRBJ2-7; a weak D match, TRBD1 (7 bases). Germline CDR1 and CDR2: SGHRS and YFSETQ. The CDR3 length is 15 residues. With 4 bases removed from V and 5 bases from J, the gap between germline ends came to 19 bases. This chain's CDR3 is CASSPGAGGRNEQYV. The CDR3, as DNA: TGCGCCAGCAGCCCGGGGGCAGGGGGTAGAAACGAGCAGTACGTC.

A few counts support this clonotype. The DNA of the CDR3 is TGTGCCAGCAGCTTAGTAACCGGGGAAGGGGTTGAGCAGTTCTTC. Translating it yields CASSLVTGEGVEQFF. The gene calls are TRBV7-6 and TRBJ2-1; D is perhaps TRBD1 or TRBD2 (5 bases each). The CDR3 covers 15 residues. V shed 1 base and J shed 9 bases, with 16 bases lying between them. Germline CDR1 reads SGHVS; CDR2 reads FNYEAQ.

CDR3 amino acids: CASSLRQGWDEQFF. The CDR3 DNA reads TGTGCCAGCAGTTTAAGGCAGGGGTGGGATGAGCAGTTCTTC. V and J are TRBV6-5 and TRBJ2-1; maybe TRBD1 (6 bases). Germline loops: CDR1 MNHEY, CDR2 SVGAGI. V dropped 4 bases and J dropped 8 bases, with 15 bases sitting between them. The CDR3 sequence is 14 residues long.

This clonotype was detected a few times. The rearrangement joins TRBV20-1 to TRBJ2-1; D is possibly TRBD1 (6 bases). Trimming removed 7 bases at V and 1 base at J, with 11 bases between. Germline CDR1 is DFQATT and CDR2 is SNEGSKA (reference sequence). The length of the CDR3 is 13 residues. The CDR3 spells CSVAGVSYNEQFF. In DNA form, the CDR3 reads TGCAGTGTTGCAGGGGTTTCCTACAATGAGCAGTTCTTC.

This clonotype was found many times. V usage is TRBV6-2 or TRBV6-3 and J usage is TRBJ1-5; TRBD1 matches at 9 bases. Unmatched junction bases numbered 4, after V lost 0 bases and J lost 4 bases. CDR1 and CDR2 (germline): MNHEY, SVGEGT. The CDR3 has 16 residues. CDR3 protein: CASSYSGQGRNQPQHF. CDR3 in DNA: TGTGCCAGCAGTTACTCGGGACAGGGTAGGAATCAGCCCCAGCATTTT.

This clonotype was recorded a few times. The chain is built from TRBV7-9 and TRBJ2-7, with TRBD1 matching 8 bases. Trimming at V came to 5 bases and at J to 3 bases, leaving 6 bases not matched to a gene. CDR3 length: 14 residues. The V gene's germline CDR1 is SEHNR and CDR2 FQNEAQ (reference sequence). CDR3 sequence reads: CASSQDRDFYEQYF. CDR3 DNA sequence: TGTGCCAGCAGCCAGGACAGGGATTTCTACGAGCAGTACTTC.

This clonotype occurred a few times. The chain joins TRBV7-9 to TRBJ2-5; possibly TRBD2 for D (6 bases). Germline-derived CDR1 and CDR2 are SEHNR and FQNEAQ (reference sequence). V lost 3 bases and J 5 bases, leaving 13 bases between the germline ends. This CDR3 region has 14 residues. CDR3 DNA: TGTGCCAGCAGCTTTCCGGGGGTGGGGGAGACCCAGTACTTC. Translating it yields CASSFPGVGETQYF.

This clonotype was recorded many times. The CDR3, as DNA: TGCGCCAGCAGCCAAGGACAGGCCGCGAACACCGGGGAGCTGTTTTTT. Protein: CASSQGQAANTGELFF. The V call is TRBV4-3, the J call TRBJ2-2, with D perhaps TRBD1 (6 bases). Germline V gene sequence: CDR1 LGHNA, CDR2 YSLEER. The ends were cut back, 1 base at V and 0 bases at J, with 9 bases in the middle. This CDR3 comprises 16 residues.